This is a list of T cell receptor beta chains from one sample in a study of blood T cell repertoires in COVID-19. TCRdb's table, derived via immunoSEQ multiplex PCR, lists solely in-frame clones and lacks some. The data hold some 120,000 clones, with more than 75% observed a single time. Sequencing was carried out using peripheral blood. All receptors come from a human donor in a cohort sampled during active COVID-19. The CDR3 runs from the conserved cysteine through the conserved F or W. D genes are given only for firm matches. Only part of the rows carry a size: once, few, many, or a class if the clone is expanded.

j_gene | len | v_gene | abundance | d_gene | CDR3nt | CDR3aa
TRBJ1-6 | 15 | TRBV19 | . | TRBD1 | TGTGCCAGTGCAGCGGATTCGGGACAGAATTCACCCCTCCACTTT | CASAADSGQNSPLHF
TRBJ2-2 | 17 | TRBV4-1 | . | . | TGCGCCAGCAGCCAAGGGACAAACGTAATGGGGACCGGGGAGCTGTTTTTT | CASSQGTNVMGTGELFF
TRBJ2-5 | 15 | TRBV5-1 | . | . | TGCGCCAGCAGCTCGATGGGGAGGTACCAAGAGACCCAGTACTTC | CASSSMGRYQETQYF
TRBJ1-1 | 12 | TRBV3-1/TRBV3-2 | . | . | TGTGCCAGCAGCCTTTGGCACACTGAAGCTTTCTTT | CASSLWHTEAFF
TRBJ2-7 | 15 | TRBV19 | . | . | TGTGCCAGTAGTTTAAGCGGGACACCATCCTACGAGCAGTACTTC | CASSLSGTPSYEQYF
TRBJ2-3 | 14 | TRBV28 | . | . | TGTGCCAGCCGCAGCGGCCGGAGCACAGATACGCAGTATTTT | CASRSGRSTDTQYF
TRBJ2-1 | 16 | TRBV9 | . | TRBD2 | TGTGCCAGCAGCGTAGGATCCAGCGGGGGGTACAATGAGCAGTTCTTC | CASSVGSSGGYNEQFF
TRBJ2-1 | 18 | TRBV4-1 | . | TRBD2 | TGCGCCAGCAGCCAAGGGTGGGCTAGCGGGAGGGAAACCAATGAGCAGTTCTTC | CASSQGWASGRETNEQFF
TRBJ1-5 | 13 | TRBV27 | . | TRBD1 | TGTGCCAGCCGACAGGGAGGCAATCAGCCCCAGCATTTT | CASRQGGNQPQHF
TRBJ1-3 | 15 | TRBV27 | . | . | TGTGCCAGCAGTTTTTTGGGCGGGCGAGGAAACACCATATATTTT | CASSFLGGRGNTIYF
TRBJ1-2 | 11 | TRBV5-4 | . | . | TGTGCCAGCAGCTTGGACAGGGAGAACACCTTC | CASSLDRENTF
TRBJ2-3 | 14 | TRBV6-1 | . | . | TGTGCCAGCAGTGAATGGGGAGGTTTGGCTACGCAGTATTTT | CASSEWGGLATQYF
TRBJ1-2 | 12 | TRBV5-6 | . | . | TGTGCCAGCAGCCCCGGGTTTAGTGGCTACACCTTC | CASSPGFSGYTF
TRBJ2-6 | 17 | TRBV13 | . | TRBD2 | TGTGCCAGCAGCTCCCGACTGGCGGGAGGTGGGGCCAACGTCCTGACTTTC | CASSSRLAGGGANVLTF
TRBJ2-6 | 15 | TRBV5-4 | . | TRBD1 | TGTGCCAGCAGCCTCACAGGGGCTGGGGCCAACGTCCTGACTTTC | CASSLTGAGANVLTF
TRBJ2-1 | 12 | TRBV3-1/TRBV3-2 | . | . | TGTGCCAGCAGCCGAGTGACGGGATCTGAGTTCTTC | CASSRVTGSEFF
TRBJ1-2 | 13 | TRBV12-3/TRBV12-4 | . | . | TGTGCCAGCAGTTTAGTCAGGAACTATGGCTACACCTTC | CASSLVRNYGYTF
TRBJ2-7 | 12 | TRBV15 | . | . | TGTGCCACCAGCAAATGGGGCGAAGAGCAGTACTTC | CATSKWGEEQYF
TRBJ1-3 | 15 | TRBV4-1 | few | TRBD1 | TGCGCCAGCAGTGACGACAGGGGCTCTGGAAACACCATATATTTT | CASSDDRGSGNTIYF
TRBJ1-3 | 16 | TRBV7-9 | once | . | TGTGCCAGCAGCTTCTACAGGACCCGCTCTGGAAACACCATATATTTT | CASSFYRTRSGNTIYF
TRBJ2-4 | 13 | TRBV7-2 | . | . | TGTGCCAGCAGCTTTCCCCCGGGAAACATTCAGTACTTC | CASSFPPGNIQYF
TRBJ2-7 | 15 | TRBV28 | . | . | TGTGCCAGCAGTTTCAACAGACGGATGGTCTACGAGCAGTACTTC | CASSFNRRMVYEQYF
TRBJ2-1 | 15 | TRBV6-1 | . | . | TGTGCCAGCAGTGAAGACGGGAACGACTACAATGAGCAGTTCTTC | CASSEDGNDYNEQFF
TRBJ2-2 | 15 | TRBV29-1 | . | . | TGCAGCGTTCTCGTTGGGCAGACGAACACCGGGGAGCTGTTTTTT | CSVLVGQTNTGELFF
TRBJ2-5 | 13 | TRBV2 | . | . | TGTGCCAGCAGTGGGACTGATAAAGAGACCCAGTACTTC | CASSGTDKETQYF
TRBJ2-1 | 17 | TRBV20-1 | . | TRBD2 | TGCAGTGCTAGTAAGGGTAGCGGGACCCGCTCCTACAATGAGCAGTTCTTC | CSASKGSGTRSYNEQFF
TRBJ2-1 | 15 | TRBV7-2 | . | TRBD2 | TGTGCCAGCAGCTTAGAGGGGACTAGAATATACGAGCAGTTCTTC | CASSLEGTRIYEQFF
TRBJ2-1 | 14 | TRBV11-3 | . | TRBD1 | TGTGCCAGCAGCTCGAGGGACAGAATGGGTGAGCAGTTCTTC | CASSSRDRMGEQFF
TRBJ2-7 | 14 | TRBV10-3 | . | TRBD1 | TGTGCCATCAGTGACAGGGGGTTCGCCTACGAGCAGTACTTC | CAISDRGFAYEQYF
TRBJ1-5 | 12 | TRBV10-2 | . | . | TGCGCCAGCAGAGACAGGCTCCAGCCCCAGCATTTT | CASRDRLQPQHF
TRBJ2-3 | 16 | TRBV6-1 | . | . | TGTGCCAGCAGTGATCGTCCTCACAATTGGCCAGATACGCAGTATTTT | CASSDRPHNWPDTQYF
TRBJ2-7 | 13 | TRBV27 | . | . | TGTGCCAGCAGTCGGGCAGGGATCTACGAGCAGTACTTC | CASSRAGIYEQYF
TRBJ2-1 | 16 | TRBV10-1 | . | TRBD1 | TGCGCCAGCAGCCCATCCGGGACAGGGGGGAGTAATGAGCAGTTCTTC | CASSPSGTGGSNEQFF
TRBJ1-1 | 15 | TRBV28 | . | . | TGTGCCAGCAGTTTATCACCGGGACATAGCACTGAAGCTTTCTTT | CASSLSPGHSTEAFF